Presented here are 14 T cell receptor beta chains from one specimen sequenced in a study of PD-1 blockade in classical Hodgkin lymphoma. All trial patients relapsed after autologous stem cell transplantation. TCRdb keeps only in-frame clones here, not all; method: immunoSEQ multiplex PCR. The sample lists 24,000 or so clones, under 90% occurring once. Sequencing was performed on peripheral blood mononuclear cells (PBMCs), taken before the second cycle of nivolumab. Every receptor here comes from a human donor with classical Hodgkin lymphoma.

The chain is built from TRBV7-8 and TRBJ2-1; 8 bases match TRBD1. The trim removed 5 bases at V and 7 bases at J, leaving 10 bases unmatched. The length of the CDR3 is 15 residues. Germline loops: CDR1 SGHVS, CDR2 FQNEAQ. CDR3: CASSPGQGTYNEQFF. The CDR3 coding sequence is TGTGCCAGCAGCCCCGGACAGGGAACGTATAATGAGCAGTTCTTC.

The J gene is TRBJ2-1, the V gene TRBV6-5, with D possibly TRBD2 on 6 matching bases. The germline V gene encodes CDR1 MNHEY and CDR2 SVGAGI. V dropped 8 bases and J dropped 5 bases, with 16 bases sitting between them. The CDR3 extends over 14 amino acids. The DNA for the CDR3 is TGTGCCAGCCAGGCTATGGGGGGAAACAATGAGCAGTTCTTC. Translation gives CASQAMGGNNEQFF.

This sequence joins TRBV19 and TRBJ2-5, with 7 bases lining up with TRBD2. After removal of 5 bases from V and 3 bases from J, the junction contained 3 bases not matched to a gene. Germline-derived CDR1 and CDR2 are LNHDA and SQIVND (reference sequence). The CDR3 consists of 13 residues. Here the CDR3 reads CASSRLAEETQYF. CDR3 DNA sequence: TGTGCCAGTAGTCGGCTAGCGGAAGAGACCCAGTACTTC.

The V call is TRBV6-5, the J call TRBJ2-3; 11 nucleotides match TRBD2. Germline lookup yields CDR1 MNHEY and CDR2 SVGAGI. Unmatched junction bases numbered 5, after V lost 6 bases and J lost 3 bases. CDR3 size: 15 residues. CDR3 in amino acids: CASSTPSGGTDTQYF. CDR3 in DNA: TGTGCCAGCAGCACGCCTAGCGGGGGGACAGATACGCAGTATTTT.

J is TRBJ2-2 and V is TRBV19, with D perhaps TRBD1 (6 bases). Trimming shortened V by 6 bases and J by 0 bases, and 14 bases separated the two germline ends. The CDR3 has 16 residues. The germline CDR1 and CDR2 sequences are LNHDA and SQIVND (reference sequence). CDR3 bases: TGTGCCAGTAGCTTCCCCAGGGGATCGAACACCGGGGAGCTGTTTTTT. Its translation: CASSFPRGSNTGELFF.

This clone has only a few counts. Written as DNA, the CDR3 is TGCAGCGTCATACAGGGCCACACTGAAGCTTTCTTT. As protein: CSVIQGHTEAFF. This rearrangement joins TRBV29-1 to TRBJ1-1; D perhaps matches TRBD1 (6 bases). V was shortened by 6 bases and J by 3 bases, with 11 bases between the two germline ends. Per the germline V gene, CDR1 is SQVTM and CDR2 is ANQGSEA. The CDR3 runs 12 residues.

This clone was seen a few times. The J gene is TRBJ2-1, the V gene TRBV7-9; 9 positions match TRBD2. CDR1 is SEHNR and CDR2 is FQNEAQ in the germline V gene (reference sequence). The CDR3 contains 14 residues. V dropped 4 bases and J dropped 6; count of bases not matched to a gene: 4. The CDR3 DNA sequence: TGTGCCAGCAGCTCCGGACTAGCGATCAATGAGCAGTTCTTC. Translated: CASSSGLAINEQFF.

The gene calls are TRBV5-6 and TRBJ2-7; 7 bases line up with TRBD1. Germline V gene data show CDR1 as SGHDT and CDR2 as YYEEEE. The CDR3 is made up of 16 amino acids. Germline trimming cut 4 bases from V and 2 bases from J; bases unmatched to any gene: 12. The CDR3 loop reads CASSILRAQGAYEQYF. The CDR3 DNA is TGTGCCAGCAGCATTCTCCGGGCCCAGGGGGCCTACGAGCAGTACTTC.

The V gene is TRBV19, the J gene TRBJ1-1, with a possible D match to TRBD1 (5 bases). Germline-derived CDR1 and CDR2 are LNHDA and SQIVND (reference sequence). V was clipped by 5 bases and J by 4 bases, with 11 bases between them. This CDR3 is 13 amino acids long. The CDR3 sequence is CASSARGSTEAFF. Here the CDR3 DNA reads TGTGCCAGTAGTGCTCGGGGGAGCACTGAAGCTTTCTTT.

This chain links TRBV13 with TRBJ2-1; TRBD2 aligns across 9 bases. The CDR3 runs to 17 residues. Germline CDR1 and CDR2: PRHDT and FYEKMQ (reference sequence). J was trimmed by 4 bases and V by 0 bases; bases with no gene match: 7. The chain's CDR3 is CASSLGVLTSGYNEQFF. The CDR3 DNA follows: TGTGCCAGCAGCTTAGGAGTCCTGACTAGCGGATACAATGAGCAGTTCTTC.

The rearrangement links TRBV19 to TRBJ2-3; D is uncertain. The CDR3 length is 15 residues. V was trimmed by 0 bases and J by 0 bases, leaving 7 bases between them. Germline CDR1 is LNHDA and CDR2 is SQIVND (reference sequence). The CDR3 sequence is CASSIDTTSTDTQYF. The CDR3 DNA is TGTGCCAGTAGTATAGATACCACTAGCACAGATACGCAGTATTTT.

The CDR3 DNA sequence: TGTGCCAGCTCACCAGGGGCAGGGAACACCGGGGAGCTGTTTTTT. This translates into CASSPGAGNTGELFF. The chain couples TRBV18 to TRBJ2-2, with D perhaps TRBD1 (5 bases). Between the trimmed V and J ends, which lost 2 bases and 1 base, there was a span of 8 bases. In germline, CDR1 is KGHSH, CDR2 LQKENI. CDR3 length equals 15 residues.

This clone was seen only once. The chain carries TRBV19 and TRBJ1-5; possible D gene TRBD1, 5 bases. The CDR3 runs 18 residues. CDR1 and CDR2 from the germline V gene are LNHDA and SQIVND (reference sequence). V was shortened by 3 bases and J by 1 base, with 19 bases between the two germline ends. CDR3 coding DNA: TGTGCCAGTAGTATCGAAAGGGGTGGGGGGAGAAGCAATCAGCCCCAGCATTTT. Protein sequence: CASSIERGGGRSNQPQHF.

The chain uses TRBV9 and TRBJ2-3; 9 bases map to TRBD2. V shed 2 bases and J 3 bases; nucleotides not matched to a gene: 13. Germline V gives CDR1 SGDLS, CDR2 YYNGEE. The CDR3 is made up of 18 amino acids. The CDR3 protein is CASSVPGGLAGSTDTQYF. In DNA, the CDR3 is TGTGCCAGCAGCGTTCCCGGGGGGCTAGCGGGAAGTACAGATACGCAGTATTTT.